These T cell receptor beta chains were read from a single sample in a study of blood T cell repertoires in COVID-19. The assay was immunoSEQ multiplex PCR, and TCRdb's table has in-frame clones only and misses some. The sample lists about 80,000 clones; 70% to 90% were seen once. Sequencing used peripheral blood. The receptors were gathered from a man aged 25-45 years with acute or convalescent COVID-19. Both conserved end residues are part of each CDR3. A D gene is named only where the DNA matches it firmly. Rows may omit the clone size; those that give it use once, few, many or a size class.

CDR3nt: TGTGCCAGCACCCCGGGCGACACAGATACGCAGTATTTT
CDR3aa: CASTPGDTDTQYF
v_gene: TRBV6-2/TRBV6-3
d_gene: .
j_gene: TRBJ2-3
abundance: few

CDR3nt: TGTGCCACAAGACGGGACAGGGACTACACCGGGGAGCTGTTTTTT
CDR3aa: CATRRDRDYTGELFF
v_gene: TRBV7-8
d_gene: TRBD1
j_gene: TRBJ2-2
abundance: .

CDR3nt: TGTGCCAGCAGCTCCGAAGAGGGAACTGAAGCTTTCTTT
CDR3aa: CASSSEEGTEAFF
v_gene: TRBV7-2
d_gene: .
j_gene: TRBJ1-1
abundance: .

CDR3nt: TGTGCCAGCAGACACCCAGGGACAGGAGGCGAGACCCAGTACTTC
CDR3aa: CASRHPGTGGETQYF
v_gene: TRBV6-5
d_gene: TRBD1
j_gene: TRBJ2-5
abundance: .

CDR3nt: TGTGCCAGCAGTCCCCCGGAGGACACTGAAGCTTTCTTT
CDR3aa: CASSPPEDTEAFF
v_gene: TRBV2
d_gene: .
j_gene: TRBJ1-1
abundance: .

CDR3nt: TGTGCCAGCAGGGGTACTAGCGGGGTGACGGACGAGCAGTACTTC
CDR3aa: CASRGTSGVTDEQYF
v_gene: TRBV11-2
d_gene: TRBD2
j_gene: TRBJ2-7
abundance: .

CDR3nt: TGCGCCAGCAAGGGGGCGGCAGGGGGGCAGCCCCAGCATTTT
CDR3aa: CASKGAAGGQPQHF
v_gene: TRBV10-2
d_gene: TRBD1
j_gene: TRBJ1-5
abundance: once

CDR3nt: TGTGCCAGCAGCGTCTCACCCTCGGGAGGAGATGAGCAGTTCTTC
CDR3aa: CASSVSPSGGDEQFF
v_gene: TRBV9
d_gene: TRBD2
j_gene: TRBJ2-1
abundance: .

CDR3nt: TGTGCCAGCAGCTCTTGGGCCGGCAAGAACACTGAAGCTTTCTTT
CDR3aa: CASSSWAGKNTEAFF
v_gene: TRBV28
d_gene: .
j_gene: TRBJ1-1
abundance: once

CDR3nt: TGTGCCAGCAGCTCCGGGACAGGGCAGTACTTC
CDR3aa: CASSSGTGQYF
v_gene: TRBV7-3
d_gene: TRBD1
j_gene: TRBJ2-7
abundance: .

CDR3nt: TGTGCCAGCGGGGGACAGGGATTTCAGCCCCAGCATTTT
CDR3aa: CASGGQGFQPQHF
v_gene: TRBV28
d_gene: TRBD1
j_gene: TRBJ1-5
abundance: .

CDR3nt: TGTGCCAGCATACGACAGGGAGTCCCCGGGGAGCTGTTTTTT
CDR3aa: CASIRQGVPGELFF
v_gene: TRBV5-6
d_gene: TRBD1
j_gene: TRBJ2-2
abundance: .

CDR3nt: TGCAGTGCTAGTTCCCTAGCGGGAGTAGGGGCGGGAGAGACCCAGTACTTC
CDR3aa: CSASSLAGVGAGETQYF
v_gene: TRBV20-1
d_gene: TRBD2
j_gene: TRBJ2-5
abundance: .

CDR3nt: TGTGCCATCACAGGGAGACCCTACAATGAGCAGTTCTTC
CDR3aa: CAITGRPYNEQFF
v_gene: TRBV12-3/TRBV12-4
d_gene: .
j_gene: TRBJ2-1
abundance: once

CDR3nt: TGCGCCAGCAGCTTGGGAGGGTTCGATTCACCCCTCCACTTT
CDR3aa: CASSLGGFDSPLHF
v_gene: TRBV5-1
d_gene: .
j_gene: TRBJ1-6
abundance: once

CDR3nt: TGTGCCAGCAGCTTAGTCGCAGCGAACACCGGGGAGCTGTTTTTT
CDR3aa: CASSLVAANTGELFF
v_gene: TRBV7-7
d_gene: .
j_gene: TRBJ2-2
abundance: once